The 23 T cell receptor beta chains presented below share a single source sample, sequenced in a study of beta chain features in type 1 diabetes. What was sequenced were expressed TCRB transcripts, since all of the isolated RNA had been reverse transcribed. Sequencing was performed with immunoSEQ multiplex PCR; in TCRdb, only in-frame clones are kept and a portion is missing. The sample includes under 800,000 clones, around 15% of them seen just once. Sequenced material: naive CD4+ T cells from blood. The receptors come from a man aged 18 to 29 in good health.

V is TRBV7-9 and J is TRBJ1-1; no reliable D call. The length of the CDR3 is 13 residues. From germline, CDR1 is SEHNR and CDR2 FQNEAQ (reference sequence). The germline V and J ends were trimmed by 5 bases and 1 base, with 8 bases remaining between them. The CDR3 DNA sequence: TGTGCCAGCAGCCGGATACAGAACACTGAAGCTTTCTTT. Translated, it gives CASSRIQNTEAFF.

The genes are TRBV6-5 and TRBJ1-2, with D perhaps matching TRBD1 (5 bases). Trimming took 2 bases from V and 6 from J, leaving 10 bases between them. The CDR3 is 13 residues long. CDR1 is MNHEY and CDR2 is SVGAGI in the germline V gene. In DNA form, the CDR3 reads TGTGCCAGCAGTTACCGGACATCAGATGGCTACACCTTC. Residues: CASSYRTSDGYTF.

The V and J genes are TRBV11-1 and TRBJ2-1, with D maybe TRBD2 (6 bases). Germline lookup yields CDR1 SGHAT and CDR2 FQDESV (reference sequence). V lost 1 base and J lost 0, with 10 bases in between. CDR3 size: 16 residues. The CDR3 reads CASSLERALSYNEQFF. CDR3 nucleotides: TGTGCCAGCAGCTTAGAGCGGGCCCTCTCCTACAATGAGCAGTTCTTC.

J is TRBJ1-5 and V is TRBV7-2; TRBD1 is a possible D gene (6 bases). The V gene lost 5 bases and the J gene lost 3 bases, with 14 bases spanning the gap. Germline V gene lookup returns CDR1 SGHTA and CDR2 FQGNSA. This CDR3 has 15 amino acids. This chain's CDR3 is CASSPLGTLNQPQHF. The CDR3, as DNA: TGTGCCAGCAGCCCCTTAGGGACACTCAATCAGCCCCAGCATTTT.

As regards this clone: Other DNA sequences in this sample translate to the same CDR3. The chain recombines TRBV5-1 with TRBJ2-3; 7 nucleotides match TRBD1. The CDR3 is 15 residues long. CDR1 SGHRS and CDR2 YFSETQ come from the germline V gene. J was trimmed by 4 bases and V by 2 bases; bases with no gene match: 7. For the CDR3, the DNA is TGCGCCAGCAGCTTACTGACAGGGTCGGCAGATACGCAGTATTTT. Its protein is CASSLLTGSADTQYF.

There are many counts of this clone. The genes are TRBV7-9 and TRBJ2-1; no clear D gene. Germline CDR1 and CDR2: SEHNR and FQNEAQ (reference sequence). The CDR3 has 14 residues. The V end was cut by 0 bases, the J end by 7 bases, with 10 bases between. The CDR3 DNA is TGTGCCAGCAGCTTAGCGGGATCGGCGAATGAGCAGTTCTTC. Protein: CASSLAGSANEQFF.

This chain links TRBV28 with TRBJ1-2; D gene unclear. The CDR3 is 13 amino acids. In germline, CDR1 is MDHEN, CDR2 SYDVKM. Deletions cut 5 bases from V and 6 bases from J, with 13 bases between. CDR3 sequence: CASSPRFKDGYTF. In DNA form, the CDR3 reads TGTGCCAGCAGTCCGAGATTTAAAGATGGCTACACCTTC.

The chain has TRBV5-1 and TRBJ2-3; 16 bases are a match to TRBD2. This CDR3 has 16 residues. Germline assignment: CDR1 SGHRS and CDR2 YFSETQ. Trimming removed 4 bases from V and 4 bases from J; junction bases left unmatched: 3. CDR3 protein: CASSPGTSGRADTQYF. CDR3 sequence (DNA): TGCGCCAGCAGCCCGGGGACTAGCGGGAGGGCAGATACGCAGTATTTT.

The chain uses TRBV23-1 and TRBJ1-6; no firm D call. TRBV23-1 is filed as an ORF, its function uncertain. The CDR3 is made up of 17 amino acids. Trimming cost V 0 bases and J 5 bases, with 14 bases left between them. The CDR3 nucleotides read TGCGCCAGCAGTCAATCGTGCACCCAGCAAGATAATTCACCCCTCCACTTT. Amino acids: CASSQSCTQQDNSPLHF.

A few counts support this clone. V gene TRBV4-3 combines with J gene TRBJ2-3, with 8 bases aligning to TRBD2. The CDR3 runs 18 residues. The germline V gene encodes CDR1 LGHNA and CDR2 YSLEER. V lost 4 bases to trimming and J lost 2 bases; unmatched junction nucleotides: 14. CDR3 protein: CASSPRERLREATDTQYF. The CDR3 region has the DNA TGCGCCAGCAGCCCTAGAGAGCGTCTGCGGGAGGCCACAGATACGCAGTATTTT.

The chain joins TRBV9 to TRBJ1-6, with D perhaps TRBD1 (5 bases). Germline V gene lookup returns CDR1 SGDLS and CDR2 YYNGEE. This CDR3 region has 18 residues. V was cut by 3 bases and J by 0 bases, with 16 bases left in between. CDR3 amino acids: CASSDRATASSYNSPLHF. The CDR3 DNA reads as TGTGCCAGCAGCGACCGAGCGACAGCGAGCTCCTATAATTCACCCCTCCACTTT.

This clone was seen more than once but under ten times. The gene calls are TRBV19 and TRBJ1-6, with TRBD1 matching 7 bases. V shed 3 bases and J 10 bases; nucleotides not matched to a gene: 12. Germline V gives CDR1 LNHDA, CDR2 SQIVND (reference sequence). The CDR3 spans 16 residues. The CDR3 here is CASSIGFGGRGSPLHF. DNA of the CDR3: TGTGCCAGTAGTATTGGATTCGGAGGCAGGGGGTCACCCCTCCACTTT.

This clone was counted only a few times. J is TRBJ1-1 and V is TRBV6-6, with D possibly TRBD1 on 6 matching bases. Germline CDR1 and CDR2: MNHNY and SVGAGI (reference sequence). The CDR3 has 15 residues. Trimming took off 5 bases at V and 1 base at J, with 14 bases between the two ends. CDR3 sequence (DNA): TGTGCCAGCAGTGATGTAGGGGGTACGAACACTGAAGCTTTCTTT. Its protein is CASSDVGGTNTEAFF.

J is TRBJ2-3 and V is TRBV19; D unclear. CDR3 length: 15 amino acids. Per germline, CDR1 LNHDA and CDR2 SQIVND (reference sequence). Trimming removed 6 bases at V and 4 bases at J, with 17 bases between. The CDR3 DNA sequence: TGTGCCAGTAGCCCGTCCAGAAGGTTGGCAGATACGCAGTATTTT. Encoded protein: CASSPSRRLADTQYF. The entire variable domain, with the rest obtained from reference TRBV19 and TRBJ2-3, is as follows: DGGITQSPKYLFRKEGQNVTLSCEQNLNHDAMYWYRQDPGQGLRLIYYSQIVNDFQKGDIAEGYSVSREKKESFPLTVTSAQKNPTAFYLCASSPSRRLADTQYFGPGTRLTVL.

This clone occurred a few times. DNA of the CDR3: TGCAGCGTTGAAGATCTAAGGGACCATGGCTACACCTTC. The encoded protein is CSVEDLRDHGYTF. V usage is TRBV29-1 and J usage is TRBJ1-2, with D tentatively TRBD1 (5 bases). The CDR3 has 13 amino acids. V lost 0 bases and J 6 bases, leaving 11 bases between the germline ends. The V gene's germline CDR1 is SQVTM and CDR2 ANQGSEA. The variable domain in full, with the rest retrieved from reference TRBV29-1 and TRBJ1-2, is SAVISQKPSRDICQRGTSLTIQCQVDSQVTMMFWYRQQPGQSLTLIATANQGSEATYESGFVIDKFPISRPNLTFSTLTVSNMSPEDSSIYLCSVEDLRDHGYTFGSGTRLTVV.

The CDR3 bases are TGTGCCAGTAGTATCGGGGGATCCAACTATGGCTACACCTTC. Its translation: CASSIGGSNYGYTF. J is TRBJ1-2 and V is TRBV19; perhaps TRBD1 as D (5 bases). Germline CDR1 LNHDA, CDR2 SQIVND (reference sequence). Trimming shortened V by 3 bases and J by 2 bases, and 10 bases separated the two germline ends. The CDR3 contains 14 residues.

Only a few counts were recorded for this clone. V gene TRBV19 combines with J gene TRBJ2-1; D is ambiguous. V was shortened by 3 bases and J by 7 bases, with 10 bases between the two germline ends. The germline gives CDR1 LNHDA, CDR2 SQIVND (reference sequence). The CDR3 has 13 amino acids. CDR3 amino acids: CASSIQVANEQFF. The CDR3 DNA reads TGTGCCAGTAGTATCCAGGTGGCTAATGAGCAGTTCTTC. The complete variable domain, with remaining parts taken from reference TRBV19 and TRBJ2-1, reads DGGITQSPKYLFRKEGQNVTLSCEQNLNHDAMYWYRQDPGQGLRLIYYSQIVNDFQKGDIAEGYSVSREKKESFPLTVTSAQKNPTAFYLCASSIQVANEQFFGPGTRLTVL.

The chain joins TRBV4-2 to TRBJ1-5, with D hard to call. The germline gives CDR1 LGHNA, CDR2 YNFKEQ. Trimming removed 0 bases at V and 5 bases at J, with 11 bases between. The CDR3 loop spans 15 amino acids. The DNA of the CDR3 is TGTGCCAGCAGCCAAGACGGAGGGTATGATCAGCCCCAGCATTTT. This gives the protein CASSQDGGYDQPQHF.

The chain couples TRBV5-1 to TRBJ2-2, with a possible D match to TRBD2 (5 bases). The germline CDR1 and CDR2 sequences are SGHRS and YFSETQ. The CDR3 loop spans 16 amino acids. Trimming removed 4 bases at V and 7 bases at J, with 20 bases between. The CDR3 region has the DNA TGCGCCAGCAGCCCGGGTGGGGAGCGAAACCGCGGGGAGCTGTTTTTT. This sequence encodes CASSPGGERNRGELFF.

This clone was seen a handful of times. The gene calls are TRBV5-1 and TRBJ2-1; 10 bases are shared with TRBD1. CDR1 and CDR2 (germline): SGHRS, YFSETQ. There are 15 residues in the CDR3. V lost 3 bases, J lost 6 bases, and 6 bases stayed unmatched. In nucleotides, the CDR3 is TGCGCCAGCAGCTCGACAGGGGGCGCGGGCAATGAGCAGTTCTTC. As protein: CASSSTGGAGNEQFF.

This clone has only a few counts. This rearrangement joins TRBV14 to TRBJ2-7; a weak D match, TRBD2 (5 bases). Between the trimmed V and J ends, which lost 1 base and 7 bases, there was a span of 20 bases. The CDR3 extends over 16 amino acids. Germline V gene sequence: CDR1 SGHDN, CDR2 FVKESK. The CDR3 spells CASSQAMRTFKSEQYF. The DNA of the CDR3 is TGTGCCAGCAGCCAAGCGATGAGGACTTTCAAGTCGGAGCAGTACTTC.

This chain connects TRBV4-1 to TRBJ1-3; D unresolved. With 1 base removed from V and 4 bases from J, the gap between germline ends came to 5 bases. Germline V gives CDR1 MGHRA, CDR2 YSYEKL. The CDR3 has 13 residues. The chain's CDR3 is CASSQVRGNTIYF. The DNA for the CDR3 is TGCGCCAGCAGCCAAGTTAGGGGAAACACCATATATTTT.

The gene calls are TRBV2 and TRBJ1-1, with a tentative D call TRBD1 (6 bases). Trimming removed 7 bases at V and 0 bases at J, with 12 bases between. Germline loops: CDR1 SNHLY, CDR2 FYNNEI. The CDR3 consists of 14 residues. The CDR3 coding sequence is TGTGCCAGCAAGTCGGACAGCGTGAACACTGAAGCTTTCTTT. It yields the protein CASKSDSVNTEAFF.